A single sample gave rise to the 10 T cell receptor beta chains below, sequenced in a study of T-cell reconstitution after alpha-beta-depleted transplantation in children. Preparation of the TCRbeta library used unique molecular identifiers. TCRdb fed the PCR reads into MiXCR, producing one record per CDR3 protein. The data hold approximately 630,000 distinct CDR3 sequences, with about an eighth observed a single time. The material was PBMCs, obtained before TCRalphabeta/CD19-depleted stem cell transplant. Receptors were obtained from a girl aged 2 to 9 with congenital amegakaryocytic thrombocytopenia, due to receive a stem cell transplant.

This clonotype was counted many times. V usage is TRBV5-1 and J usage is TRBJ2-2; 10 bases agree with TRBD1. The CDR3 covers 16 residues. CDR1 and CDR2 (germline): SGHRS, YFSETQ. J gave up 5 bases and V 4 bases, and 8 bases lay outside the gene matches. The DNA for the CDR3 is TGCGCCAGCAGCATTGACAGGGGGCCTGGTACCGGGGAGCTGTTTTTT. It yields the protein CASSIDRGPGTGELFF. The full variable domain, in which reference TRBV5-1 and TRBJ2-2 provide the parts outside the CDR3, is KAGVTQTPRYLIKTRGQQVTLSCSPISGHRSVSWYQQTPGQGLQFLFEYFSETQRNKGNFPGRFSGRQFSNSRSEMNVSTLELGDSALYLCASSIDRGPGTGELFFGEGSRLTVL.

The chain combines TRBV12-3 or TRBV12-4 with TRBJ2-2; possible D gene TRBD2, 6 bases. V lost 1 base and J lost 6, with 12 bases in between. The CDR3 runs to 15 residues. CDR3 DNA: TGTGCCAGCAGTTTAGGTGTAGCGGACCCCGGGGAGCTGTTTTTT. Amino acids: CASSLGVADPGELFF.

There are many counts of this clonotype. For the CDR3, the DNA is TGTGCCAGCAGCCGGACAGACCCAGGGTACAATGAGCAGTTCTTC. Translation gives CASSRTDPGYNEQFF. This chain connects TRBV12-3 or TRBV12-4 to TRBJ2-1, with a possible D match to TRBD1 (6 bases). Deletions cut 6 bases from V and 4 bases from J, with 16 bases between. CDR3 length: 15 residues.

CDR3 protein: CATSSHLGGDYEQYF. The CDR3, as DNA: TGTGCCACCAGCTCCCATTTGGGTGGCGACTACGAGCAGTACTTC. The V gene is TRBV15, the J gene TRBJ2-7; unclear D gene. V lost 5 bases and J 3 bases, leaving 17 bases between the germline ends. The CDR3 runs to 15 residues. Per the germline V gene, CDR1 is LNHNV and CDR2 is YYDKDF (reference sequence).

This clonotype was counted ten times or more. The CDR3 coding sequence is TGCGCCAGCAGCCGACTTGGACAGGGCGATGAAGCTTTCTTT. Its translation is CASSRLGQGDEAFF. The chain couples TRBV5-1 to TRBJ1-1; TRBD1 matches at 8 bases. The CDR3 loop spans 14 amino acids. CDR1 is SGHRS and CDR2 is YFSETQ in the germline V gene. V was pared by 4 bases and J by 7 bases, with 9 bases of the junction left unmatched.

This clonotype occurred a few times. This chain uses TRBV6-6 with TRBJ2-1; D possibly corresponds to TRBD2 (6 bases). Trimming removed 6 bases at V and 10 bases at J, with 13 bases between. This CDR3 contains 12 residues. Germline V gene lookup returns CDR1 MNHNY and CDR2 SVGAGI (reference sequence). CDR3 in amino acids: CASSPSGVEQFF. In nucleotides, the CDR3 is TGTGCCAGCAGCCCTTCGGGAGTGGAGCAGTTCTTC.

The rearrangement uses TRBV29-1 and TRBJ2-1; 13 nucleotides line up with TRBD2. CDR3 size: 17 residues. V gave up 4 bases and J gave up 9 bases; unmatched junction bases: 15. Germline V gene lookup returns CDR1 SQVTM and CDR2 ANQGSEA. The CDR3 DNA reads TGCAGCGTTGTCCTATGGACTAGCGGGAGCATAAACAGTGAGCAGTTCTTC. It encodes CSVVLWTSGSINSEQFF.

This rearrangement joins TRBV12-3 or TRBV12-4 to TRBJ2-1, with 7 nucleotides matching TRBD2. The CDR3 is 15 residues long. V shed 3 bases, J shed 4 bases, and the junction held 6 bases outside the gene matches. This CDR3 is CASSFGGRWYNEQFF. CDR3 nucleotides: TGTGCCAGCAGTTTTGGCGGGAGATGGTACAATGAGCAGTTCTTC.

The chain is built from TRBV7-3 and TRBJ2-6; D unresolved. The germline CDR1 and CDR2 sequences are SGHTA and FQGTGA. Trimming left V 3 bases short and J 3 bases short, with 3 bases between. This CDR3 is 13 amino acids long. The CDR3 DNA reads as TGTGCCAGCAGCTTTTATGGGGCCAACGTCCTGACTTTC. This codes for CASSFYGANVLTF.

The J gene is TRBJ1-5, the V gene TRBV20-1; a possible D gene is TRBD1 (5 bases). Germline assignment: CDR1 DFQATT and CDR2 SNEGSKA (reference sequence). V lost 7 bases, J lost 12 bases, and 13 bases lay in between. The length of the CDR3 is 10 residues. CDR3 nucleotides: TGCAGTGTGGGGGAAACTGTCCAGCATTTT. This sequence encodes CSVGETVQHF.